This T cell receptor (beta chain) was observed in a study of beta chain features in type 1 diabetes. As concerns this clone: Its target is not known.

Whole-study findings and limits: For Type 1 diabetes patients, all four CD4+ subsets carried TCRB CDR3s that were moderately but significantly shorter.

The authors reverse transcribed all of the isolated RNA, so sequencing captured expressed TCRB transcripts. Sequencing was performed with immunoSEQ multiplex PCR; in TCRdb, only in-frame clones are kept and a portion is missing. Of about 25,000 clones listed, around 65% are singletons. This CDR3 has 14 amino acids. Trimming removed 4 bases from V and 9 bases from J; junction bases left unmatched: 5. Per germline, CDR1 SGHTA and CDR2 FQGNSA. The chain carries TRBV7-2 and TRBJ2-1; TRBD1 matches 11 bases. The TCR was taken from a middle-aged woman with type 1 diabetes. The sequenced material came from stem cell memory CD4+ T cells from blood. The CDR3: CASSWGQGEGEQFF. Here the CDR3 DNA reads TGTGCCAGCAGCTGGGGACAGGGGGAGGGTGAGCAGTTCTTC.